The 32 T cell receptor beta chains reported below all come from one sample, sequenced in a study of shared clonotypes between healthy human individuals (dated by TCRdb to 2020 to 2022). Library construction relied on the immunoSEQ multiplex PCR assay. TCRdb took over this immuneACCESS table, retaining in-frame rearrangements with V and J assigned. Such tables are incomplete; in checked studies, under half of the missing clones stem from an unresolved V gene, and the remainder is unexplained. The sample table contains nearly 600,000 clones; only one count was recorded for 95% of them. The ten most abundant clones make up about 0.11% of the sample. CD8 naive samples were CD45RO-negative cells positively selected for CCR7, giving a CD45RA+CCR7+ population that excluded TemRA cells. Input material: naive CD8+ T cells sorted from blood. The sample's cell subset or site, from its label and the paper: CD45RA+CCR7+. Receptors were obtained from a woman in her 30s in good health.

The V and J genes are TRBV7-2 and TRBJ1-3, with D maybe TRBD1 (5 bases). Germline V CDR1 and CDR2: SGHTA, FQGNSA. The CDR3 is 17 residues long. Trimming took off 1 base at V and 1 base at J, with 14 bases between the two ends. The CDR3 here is CASSLEKGAPSGNTIYF. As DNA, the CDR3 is TGTGCCAGCAGCTTAGAGAAAGGGGCCCCTTCTGGAAACACCATATATTTT.

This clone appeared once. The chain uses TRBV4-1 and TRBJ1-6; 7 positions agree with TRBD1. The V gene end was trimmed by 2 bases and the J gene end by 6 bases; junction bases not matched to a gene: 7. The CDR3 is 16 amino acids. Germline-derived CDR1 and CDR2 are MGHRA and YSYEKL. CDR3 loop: CASSQQTGMPNSPLHF. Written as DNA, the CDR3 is TGCGCCAGCAGCCAACAGACAGGGATGCCTAATTCACCCCTCCACTTT.

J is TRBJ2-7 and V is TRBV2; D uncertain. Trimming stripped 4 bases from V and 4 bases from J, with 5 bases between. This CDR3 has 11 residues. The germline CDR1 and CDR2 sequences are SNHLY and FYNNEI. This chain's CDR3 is CASSVGYEQYF. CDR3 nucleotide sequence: TGTGCCAGCAGTGTGGGGTACGAGCAGTACTTC. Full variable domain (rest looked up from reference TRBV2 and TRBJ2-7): EPEVTQTPSHQVTQMGQEVILRCVPISNHLYFYWYRQILGQKVEFLVSFYNNEISEKSEIFDDQFSVERPDGSNFTLKIRSTKLEDSAMYFCASSVGYEQYFGPGTRLTVT.

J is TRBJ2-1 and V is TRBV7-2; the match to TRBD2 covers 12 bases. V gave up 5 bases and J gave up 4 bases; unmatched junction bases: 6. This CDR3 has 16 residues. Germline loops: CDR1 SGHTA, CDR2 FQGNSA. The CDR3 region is CASSRPSGRGYNEQFF. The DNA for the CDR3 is TGTGCCAGCAGCAGGCCTAGCGGGAGGGGATACAATGAGCAGTTCTTC. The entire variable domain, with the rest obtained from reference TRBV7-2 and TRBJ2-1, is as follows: GAGVSQSPSNKVTEKGKDVELRCDPISGHTALYWYRQSLGQGLEFLIYFQGNSAPDKSGLPSDRFSAERTGGSVSTLTIQRTQQEDSAVYLCASSRPSGRGYNEQFFGPGTRLTVL.

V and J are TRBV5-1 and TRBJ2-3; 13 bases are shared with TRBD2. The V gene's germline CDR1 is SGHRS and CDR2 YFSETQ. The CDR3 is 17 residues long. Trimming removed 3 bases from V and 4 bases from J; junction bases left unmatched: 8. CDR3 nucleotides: TGCGCCAGCAGCTCCAGACCAACTAGCGGGAGGGCAGATACGCAGTATTTT. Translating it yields CASSSRPTSGRADTQYF.

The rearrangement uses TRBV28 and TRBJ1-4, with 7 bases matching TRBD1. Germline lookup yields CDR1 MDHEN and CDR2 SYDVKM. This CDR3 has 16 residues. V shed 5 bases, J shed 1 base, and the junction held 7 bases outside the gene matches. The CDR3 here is CASSPIDRVTNEKLFF. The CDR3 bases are TGTGCCAGCAGTCCAATAGACAGGGTAACTAATGAAAAACTGTTTTTT.

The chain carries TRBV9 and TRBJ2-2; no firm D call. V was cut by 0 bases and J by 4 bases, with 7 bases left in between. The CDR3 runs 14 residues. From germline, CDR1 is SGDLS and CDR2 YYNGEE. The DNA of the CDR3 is TGTGCCAGCAGCGTAGATGGGGTCACCGGGGAGCTGTTTTTT. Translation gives CASSVDGVTGELFF.

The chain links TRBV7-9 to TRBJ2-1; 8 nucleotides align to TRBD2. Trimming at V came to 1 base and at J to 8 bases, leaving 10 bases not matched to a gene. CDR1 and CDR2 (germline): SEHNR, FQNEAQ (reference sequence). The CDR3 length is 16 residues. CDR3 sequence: CASSLGSLAAAHEQFF. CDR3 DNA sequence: TGTGCCAGCAGCTTAGGGTCACTAGCGGCAGCTCATGAGCAGTTCTTC. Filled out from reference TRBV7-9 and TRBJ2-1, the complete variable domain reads DTGVSQNPRHKITKRGQNVTFRCDPISEHNRLYWYRQTLGQGPEFLTYFQNEAQLEKSRLLSDRFSAERPKGSFSTLEIQRTEQGDSAMYLCASSLGSLAAAHEQFFGPGTRLTVL.

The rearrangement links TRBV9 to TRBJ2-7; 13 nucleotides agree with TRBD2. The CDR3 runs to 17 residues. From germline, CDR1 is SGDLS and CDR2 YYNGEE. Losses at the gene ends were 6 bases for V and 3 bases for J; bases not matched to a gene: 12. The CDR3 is CASTPTSGRLPVYEQYF. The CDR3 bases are TGTGCCAGCACCCCGACTAGCGGGAGGCTTCCGGTCTACGAGCAGTACTTC.

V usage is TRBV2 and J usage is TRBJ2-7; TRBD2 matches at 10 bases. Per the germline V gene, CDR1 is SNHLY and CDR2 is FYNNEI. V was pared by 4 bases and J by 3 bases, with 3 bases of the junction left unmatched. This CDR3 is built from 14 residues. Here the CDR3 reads CASSGTSGIYEQYF. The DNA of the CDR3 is TGTGCCAGCAGTGGGACTAGCGGAATCTACGAGCAGTACTTC.

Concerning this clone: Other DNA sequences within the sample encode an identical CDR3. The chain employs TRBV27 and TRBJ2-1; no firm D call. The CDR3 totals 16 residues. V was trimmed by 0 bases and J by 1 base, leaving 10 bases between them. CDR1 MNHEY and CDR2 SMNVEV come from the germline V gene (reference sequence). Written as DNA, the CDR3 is TGTGCCAGCAGTTTATCGTCTGGGTTATCCTACAATGAGCAGTTCTTC. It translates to CASSLSSGLSYNEQFF.

Written as DNA, the CDR3 is TGTGCCAGTTCTAGCGGGAGTATCTATGAGCAGTTCTTC. It codes for CASSSGSIYEQFF. The chain links TRBV19 to TRBJ2-1, with 10 bases lining up with TRBD2. From germline, CDR1 is LNHDA and CDR2 SQIVND (reference sequence). V gave up 8 bases and J gave up 8 bases; unmatched junction bases: 6. The CDR3 spans 13 residues.

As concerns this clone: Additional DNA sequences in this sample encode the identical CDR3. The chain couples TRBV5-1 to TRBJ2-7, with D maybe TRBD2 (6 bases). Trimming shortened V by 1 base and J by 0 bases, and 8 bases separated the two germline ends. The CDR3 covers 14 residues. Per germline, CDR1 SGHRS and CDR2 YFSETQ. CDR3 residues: CASSLSGGSYEQYF. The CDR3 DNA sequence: TGCGCCAGCAGCTTGTCCGGGGGCTCCTACGAGCAGTACTTC.

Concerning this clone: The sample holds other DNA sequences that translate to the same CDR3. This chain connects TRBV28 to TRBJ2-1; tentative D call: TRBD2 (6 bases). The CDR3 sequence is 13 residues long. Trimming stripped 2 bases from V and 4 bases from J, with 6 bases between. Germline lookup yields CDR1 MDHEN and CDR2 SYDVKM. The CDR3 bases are TGTGCCAGCAGTTTAGGGGGGTACAATGAGCAGTTCTTC. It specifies CASSLGGYNEQFF.

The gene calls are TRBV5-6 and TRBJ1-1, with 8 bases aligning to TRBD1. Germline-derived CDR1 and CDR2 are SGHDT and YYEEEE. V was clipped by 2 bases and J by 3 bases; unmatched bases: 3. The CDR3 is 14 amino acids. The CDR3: CASSFGRGHTEAFF. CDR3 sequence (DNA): TGTGCCAGCAGCTTCGGCAGGGGGCACACTGAAGCTTTCTTT. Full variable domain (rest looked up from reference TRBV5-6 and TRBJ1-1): DAGVTQSPTHLIKTRGQQVTLRCSPKSGHDTVSWYQQALGQGPQFIFQYYEEEERQRGNFPDRFSGHQFPNYSSELNVNALLLGDSALYLCASSFGRGHTEAFFGQGTRLTVV.

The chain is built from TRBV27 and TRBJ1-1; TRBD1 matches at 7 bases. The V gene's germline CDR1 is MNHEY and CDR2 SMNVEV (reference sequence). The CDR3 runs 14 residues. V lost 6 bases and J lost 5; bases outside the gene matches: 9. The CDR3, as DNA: TGTGCCAGCAGCCTTCGACAGGGCAGAACTGAAGCTTTCTTT. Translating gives CASSLRQGRTEAFF.

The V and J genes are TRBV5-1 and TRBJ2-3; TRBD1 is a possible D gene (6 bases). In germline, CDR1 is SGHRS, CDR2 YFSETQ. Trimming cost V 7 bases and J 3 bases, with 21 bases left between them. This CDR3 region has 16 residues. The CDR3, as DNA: TGCGCCAGCGGGCAGGGGCAGGGTGATGTTACAGATACGCAGTATTTT. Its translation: CASGQGQGDVTDTQYF.

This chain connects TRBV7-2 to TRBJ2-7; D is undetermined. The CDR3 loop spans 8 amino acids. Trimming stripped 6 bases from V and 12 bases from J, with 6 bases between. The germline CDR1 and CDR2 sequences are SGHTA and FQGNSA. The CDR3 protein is CASRGSYF. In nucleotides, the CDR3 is TGTGCCAGCAGAGGATCGTACTTC.

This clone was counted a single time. CDR3 region: CATKTGLAGNSYNEQFF. The CDR3 DNA reads TGTGCCACCAAAACTGGACTAGCGGGAAACTCCTACAATGAGCAGTTCTTC. The genes are TRBV27 and TRBJ2-1; 12 nucleotides line up with TRBD2. The V segment lost 10 bases and the J segment 0 bases; nucleotides outside the gene matches: 10. The germline V gene encodes CDR1 MNHEY and CDR2 SMNVEV (reference sequence). The CDR3 contains 17 residues.

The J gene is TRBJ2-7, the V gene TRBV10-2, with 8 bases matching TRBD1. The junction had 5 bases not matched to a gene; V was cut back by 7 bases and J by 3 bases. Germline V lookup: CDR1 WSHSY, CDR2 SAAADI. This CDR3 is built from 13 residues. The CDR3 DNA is TGCGCCAGCACATTGGACAGGGACTACGAGCAGTACTTC. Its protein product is CASTLDRDYEQYF.

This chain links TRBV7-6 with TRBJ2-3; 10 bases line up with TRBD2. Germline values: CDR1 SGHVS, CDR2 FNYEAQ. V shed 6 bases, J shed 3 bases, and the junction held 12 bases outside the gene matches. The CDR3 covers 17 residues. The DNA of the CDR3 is TGTGCCAGCAGTTTATTTCTAGCGGGAGTAGGGACAGATACGCAGTATTTT. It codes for CASSLFLAGVGTDTQYF.

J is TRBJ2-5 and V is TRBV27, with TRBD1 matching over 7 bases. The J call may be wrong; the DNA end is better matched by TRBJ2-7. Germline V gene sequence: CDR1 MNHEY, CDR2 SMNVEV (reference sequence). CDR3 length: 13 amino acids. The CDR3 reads CASSAQGFNEQYF. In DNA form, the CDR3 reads TGTGCCAGCAGTGCACAGGGGTTCAACGAGCAGTACTTC.

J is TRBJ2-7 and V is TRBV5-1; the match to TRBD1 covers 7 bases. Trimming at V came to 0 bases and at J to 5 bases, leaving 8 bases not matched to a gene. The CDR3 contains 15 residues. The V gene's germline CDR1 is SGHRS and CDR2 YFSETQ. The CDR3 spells CASSLGSSGGNEQYF. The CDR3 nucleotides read TGCGCCAGCAGCTTGGGGTCGTCAGGGGGAAACGAGCAGTACTTC.

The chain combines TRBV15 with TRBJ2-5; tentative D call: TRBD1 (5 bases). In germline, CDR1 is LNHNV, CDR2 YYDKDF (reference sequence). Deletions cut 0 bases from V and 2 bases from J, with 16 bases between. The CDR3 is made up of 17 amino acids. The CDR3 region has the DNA TGTGCCACCAGCAGAGAAATCCCGACAGTTTCTCAAGAGACCCAGTACTTC. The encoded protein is CATSREIPTVSQETQYF.

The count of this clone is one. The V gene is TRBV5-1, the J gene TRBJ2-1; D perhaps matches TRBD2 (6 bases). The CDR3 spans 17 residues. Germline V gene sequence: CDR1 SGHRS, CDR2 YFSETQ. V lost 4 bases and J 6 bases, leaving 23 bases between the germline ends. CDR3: CASSPDPASEEGNEQFF. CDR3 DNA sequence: TGCGCCAGCAGCCCAGACCCGGCTAGCGAAGAAGGCAATGAGCAGTTCTTC.

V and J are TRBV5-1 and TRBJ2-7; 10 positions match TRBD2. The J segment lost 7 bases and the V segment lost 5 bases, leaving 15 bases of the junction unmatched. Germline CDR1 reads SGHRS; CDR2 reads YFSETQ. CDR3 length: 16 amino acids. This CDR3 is CASSSAGGPGTEEQYF. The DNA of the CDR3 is TGCGCCAGCAGTTCAGCGGGAGGGCCCGGGACGGAGGAGCAGTACTTC.

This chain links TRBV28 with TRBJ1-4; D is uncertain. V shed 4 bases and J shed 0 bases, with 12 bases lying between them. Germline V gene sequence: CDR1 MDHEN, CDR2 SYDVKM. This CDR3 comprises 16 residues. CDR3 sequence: CASSYGLMATNEKLFF. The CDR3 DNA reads TGTGCCAGCAGTTACGGACTGATGGCAACTAATGAAAAACTGTTTTTT.

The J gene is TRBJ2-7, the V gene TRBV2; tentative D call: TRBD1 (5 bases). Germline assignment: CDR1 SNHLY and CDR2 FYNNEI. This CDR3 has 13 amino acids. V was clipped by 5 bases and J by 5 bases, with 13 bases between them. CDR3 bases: TGTGCCAGCAGTAGGGCAGGGCAGAACGAGCAGTACTTC. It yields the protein CASSRAGQNEQYF.

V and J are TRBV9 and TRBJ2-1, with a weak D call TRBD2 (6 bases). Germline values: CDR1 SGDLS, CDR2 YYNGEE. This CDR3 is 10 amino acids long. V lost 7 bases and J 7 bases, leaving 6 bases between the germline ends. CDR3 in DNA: TGTGCCAGCGGGGGGAATGAGCAGTTCTTC. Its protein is CASGGNEQFF.

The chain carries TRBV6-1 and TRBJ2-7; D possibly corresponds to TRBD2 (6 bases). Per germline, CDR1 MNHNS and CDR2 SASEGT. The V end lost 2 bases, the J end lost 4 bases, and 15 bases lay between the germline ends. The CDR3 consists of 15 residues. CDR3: CASSELASGVYEQYF. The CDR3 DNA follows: TGTGCCAGCAGTGAACTAGCGTCTGGGGTATACGAGCAGTACTTC.

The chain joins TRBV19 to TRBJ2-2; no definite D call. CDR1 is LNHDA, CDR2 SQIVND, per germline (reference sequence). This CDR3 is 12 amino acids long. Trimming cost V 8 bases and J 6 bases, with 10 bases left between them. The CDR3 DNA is TGTGCCAGTTCGCTTTTCGCCGGGGAGCTGTTTTTT. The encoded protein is CASSLFAGELFF. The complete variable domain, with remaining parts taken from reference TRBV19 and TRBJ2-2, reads DGGITQSPKYLFRKEGQNVTLSCEQNLNHDAMYWYRQDPGQGLRLIYYSQIVNDFQKGDIAEGYSVSREKKESFPLTVTSAQKNPTAFYLCASSLFAGELFFGEGSRLTVL.

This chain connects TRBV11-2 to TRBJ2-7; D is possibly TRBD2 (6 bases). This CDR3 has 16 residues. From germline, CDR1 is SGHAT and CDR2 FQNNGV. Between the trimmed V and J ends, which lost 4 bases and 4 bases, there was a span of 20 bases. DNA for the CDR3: TGTGCCAGCAGCTGGGGCCGTAGCGGTGATTATTACGAGCAGTACTTC. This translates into CASSWGRSGDYYEQYF.